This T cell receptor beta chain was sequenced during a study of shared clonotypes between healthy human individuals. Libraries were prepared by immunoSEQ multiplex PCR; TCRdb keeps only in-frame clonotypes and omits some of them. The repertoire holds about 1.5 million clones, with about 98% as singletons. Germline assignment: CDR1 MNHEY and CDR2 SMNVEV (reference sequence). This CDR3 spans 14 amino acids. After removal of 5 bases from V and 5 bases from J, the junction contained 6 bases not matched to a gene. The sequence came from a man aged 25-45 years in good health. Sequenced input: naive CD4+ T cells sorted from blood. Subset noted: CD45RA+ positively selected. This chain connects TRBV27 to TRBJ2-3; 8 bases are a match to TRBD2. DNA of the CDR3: TGTGCCAGCAGTCCGGGACTAGGTCGAGATACGCAGTATTTT. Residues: CASSPGLGRDTQYF.